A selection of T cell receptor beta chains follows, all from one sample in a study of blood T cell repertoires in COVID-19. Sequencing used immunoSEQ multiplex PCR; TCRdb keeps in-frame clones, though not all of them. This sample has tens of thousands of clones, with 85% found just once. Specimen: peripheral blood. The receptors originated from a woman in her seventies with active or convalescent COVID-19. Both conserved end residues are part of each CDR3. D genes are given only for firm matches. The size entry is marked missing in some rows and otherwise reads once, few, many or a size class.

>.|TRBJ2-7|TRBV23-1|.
CASSQSAQVCTYEQYF
TGCGCCAGCAGTCAATCGGCACAGGTGTGTACCTACGAGCAGTACTTC
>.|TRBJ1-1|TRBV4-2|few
CASSQVGQASNTEAFF
TGTGCCAGCAGCCAAGTCGGACAAGCGTCTAATACTGAAGCTTTCTTT
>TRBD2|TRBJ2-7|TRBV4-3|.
CASSQDWASGGVWPTSSYEQYF
TGCGCCAGCAGCCAAGATTGGGCTAGCGGGGGGGTTTGGCCGACCTCTTCCTACGAGCAGTACTTC
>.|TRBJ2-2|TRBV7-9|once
CASPGGQSIHTGELFF
TGTGCCAGCCCCGGGGGACAGTCGATACACACCGGGGAGCTGTTTTTT
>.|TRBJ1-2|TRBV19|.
CASSVTRAVKSYGYIF
TGTGCCAGTAGTGTTACGCGGGCCGTGAAAAGCTATGGCTACATCTTC
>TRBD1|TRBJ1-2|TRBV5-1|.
CASSLATGGGYGYTF
TGCGCCAGCAGCTTGGCAACAGGGGGCGGCTATGGCTACACCTTC
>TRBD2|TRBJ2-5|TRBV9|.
CASSGGTSGGQETQYF
TGTGCCAGCAGCGGAGGGACTAGCGGGGGGCAAGAGACCCAGTACTTC
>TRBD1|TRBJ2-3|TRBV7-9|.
CASSYPQGVRSDTQYF
TGTGCCAGCAGCTATCCTCAGGGGGTAAGGTCAGATACGCAGTATTTT
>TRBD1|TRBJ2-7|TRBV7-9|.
CASSRGQGGQYF
TGTGCCAGCAGCCGAGGACAGGGAGGGCAGTACTTC
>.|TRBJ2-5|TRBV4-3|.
CASSQEWAMGTQYF
TGCGCCAGCAGCCAAGAGTGGGCCATGGGGACCCAGTACTTC
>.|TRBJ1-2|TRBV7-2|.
CASSSRRGEDYGYTF
TGTGCCAGCAGCTCTAGGAGGGGAGAGGACTATGGCTACACCTTC
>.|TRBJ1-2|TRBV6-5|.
CASYPRQGYGYTF
TGTGCCAGCTACCCTAGGCAGGGGTATGGCTACACCTTC
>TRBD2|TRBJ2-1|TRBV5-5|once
CASSFGLADSYNEQFF
TGTGCCAGCAGCTTTGGACTAGCGGATTCCTACAATGAGCAGTTCTTC
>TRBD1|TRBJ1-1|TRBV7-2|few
CASSLGQGGSEAFF
TGTGCCAGCAGCCTCGGACAGGGAGGGTCTGAAGCTTTCTTT
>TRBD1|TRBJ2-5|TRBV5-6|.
CASSFDRGRAKETQYF
TGTGCCAGCAGCTTTGACAGGGGGCGCGCGAAAGAGACCCAGTACTTC
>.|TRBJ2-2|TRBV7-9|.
CASSLLHSTGELFF
TGTGCCAGCAGCTTACTCCACAGCACCGGGGAGCTGTTTTTT
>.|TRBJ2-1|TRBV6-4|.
CASSDIGGAVEQFF
TGTGCCAGCAGTGATATAGGGGGGGCGGTTGAGCAGTTCTTC
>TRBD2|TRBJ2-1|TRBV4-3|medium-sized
CASSQGGGLVDEQFF
TGCGCCAGCAGCCAAGGCGGGGGGCTGGTCGATGAGCAGTTCTTC
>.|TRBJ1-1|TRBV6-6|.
CASSYSSFEAFF
TGTGCCAGCAGTTACTCATCGTTCGAAGCTTTCTTT
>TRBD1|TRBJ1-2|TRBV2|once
CASTADRVRGYTF
TGTGCCAGCACGGCCGACAGGGTACGGGGCTACACCTTC
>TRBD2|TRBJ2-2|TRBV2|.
CASRGLAGGTGELFF
TGTGCCAGCAGGGGACTAGCGGGGGGTACCGGGGAGCTGTTTTTT
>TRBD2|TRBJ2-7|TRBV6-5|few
CASSYWEGRDEQYF
TGTGCCAGCAGTTACTGGGAGGGTCGGGACGAGCAGTACTTC
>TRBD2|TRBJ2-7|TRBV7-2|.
CASSFGGSSYEQYF
TGTGCCAGCAGCTTCGGGGGGAGCTCCTACGAGCAGTACTTC
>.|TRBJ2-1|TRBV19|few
CASSLLARVSSYNEQFF
TGTGCCAGTAGTCTACTCGCTCGGGTCAGCTCCTACAATGAGCAGTTCTTC
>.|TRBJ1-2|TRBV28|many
CASSLFGNYGYTF
TGTGCCAGCAGTTTATTCGGGAACTATGGCTACACCTTC
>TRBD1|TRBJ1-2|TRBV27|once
CASSRDRDFYGYTF
TGTGCCAGCAGTAGAGACAGGGACTTCTATGGCTACACCTTC
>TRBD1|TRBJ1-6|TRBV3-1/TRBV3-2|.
CASSLRTGTQGGSPLHF
TGTGCCAGCAGCCTACGGACAGGGACGCAAGGGGGTTCACCCCTCCACTTT
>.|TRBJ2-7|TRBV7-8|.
CASSPPLRESSYEQYF
TGTGCCAGCAGCCCCCCGCTTCGAGAAAGCTCCTACGAGCAGTACTTC
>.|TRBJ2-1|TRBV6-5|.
CASSSSWGVKDEQFF
TGTGCCAGCAGTTCATCGTGGGGGGTTAAGGATGAGCAGTTCTTC
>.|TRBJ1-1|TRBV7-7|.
CASSYYLNTEAFF
TGTGCTAGCAGCTACTATCTAAACACTGAAGCTTTCTTT
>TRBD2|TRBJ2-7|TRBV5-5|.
CASSLRLAGGFEQYF
TGTGCCAGCAGCTTGAGACTAGCGGGGGGGTTTGAGCAGTACTTC
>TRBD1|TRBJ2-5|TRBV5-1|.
CASSFRDSQETQYF
TGCGCCAGCAGCTTCCGGGACAGCCAAGAGACCCAGTACTTC
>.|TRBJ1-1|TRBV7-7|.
CASSGGHLNTEAFF
TGTGCTAGCAGCGGGGGACACCTGAACACTGAAGCTTTCTTT
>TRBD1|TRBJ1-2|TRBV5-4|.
CASSETRQGYGYTF
TGTGCCAGCAGCGAGACTCGACAGGGCTATGGCTACACCTTC
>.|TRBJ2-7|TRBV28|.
CASSRTVAYEQYF
TGTGCCAGCAGTCGGACAGTCGCCTACGAGCAGTACTTC
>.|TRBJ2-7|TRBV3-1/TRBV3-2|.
CASSPGVLYEQYF
TGTGCCAGCAGCCCCGGAGTACTCTACGAGCAGTACTTC
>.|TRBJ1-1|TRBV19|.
CASSTRRENTEAFF
TGTGCCAGTAGTACCCGACGGGAGAACACTGAAGCTTTCTTT
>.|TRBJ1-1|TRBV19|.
CASSPRTQVAAFF
TGTGCCAGTAGTCCCCGGACACAAGTAGCTGCTTTCTTT
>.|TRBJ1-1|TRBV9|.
CASSVGRQGEAFF
TGTGCCAGCAGCGTAGGGCGGCAGGGTGAAGCTTTCTTT
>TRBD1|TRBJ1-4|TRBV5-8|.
CASSLGQGNEKLFF
TGTGCCAGCAGCTTGGGACAGGGGAATGAAAAACTGTTTTTT
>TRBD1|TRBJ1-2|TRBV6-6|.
CASTRQGAYGYTF
TGTGCCAGCACCAGACAGGGTGCCTATGGCTACACCTTC
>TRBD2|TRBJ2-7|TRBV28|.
CASKLAGGFYEQYF
TGTGCCAGCAAACTAGCGGGGGGCTTCTACGAGCAGTACTTC
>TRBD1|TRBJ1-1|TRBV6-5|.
CASTMDRGLIPEAFF
TGTGCCAGCACTATGGACAGGGGGCTGATCCCTGAAGCTTTCTTT